These 17 T cell receptor beta chains were all obtained from the same sample, sequenced in a study of blood T cell repertoires in COVID-19. The repertoire was sequenced with immunoSEQ multiplex PCR; TCRdb's copy has only in-frame clones and lacks some. The top ten clones hold roughly 2.6% of a sample with a few hundred thousand clones, 85% of them seen once. Sequencing was done on a sample of PBMCs or T cells enriched from blood (not recorded which). These receptors were taken from a woman between 45 and 60 years old who had recovered from COVID-19.

The V call is TRBV27, the J call TRBJ1-5; 11 bases map to TRBD1. Germline V gene sequence: CDR1 MNHEY, CDR2 SMNVEV (reference sequence). The CDR3 contains 15 residues. The junction had 7 bases not matched to a gene; V was cut back by 6 bases and J by 6 bases. The CDR3 coding sequence is TGTGCCAGCAGCCAGGGACAGGGGGAGGTTCAGCCCCAGCATTTT. It yields the protein CASSQGQGEVQPQHF.

The chain joins TRBV5-1 to TRBJ1-2; the D is unclear. Deletions cut 2 bases from V and 2 bases from J, with 7 bases between. The CDR3 extends over 13 amino acids. Germline V gives CDR1 SGHRS, CDR2 YFSETQ. The CDR3 region is CASSFGENYGYTF. In DNA form, the CDR3 reads TGCGCCAGCAGCTTCGGGGAAAACTATGGCTACACCTTC.

In this sample, this clone turned up a few times. This rearrangement joins TRBV9 to TRBJ2-7; TRBD2 agrees at 8 bases. This CDR3 region has 15 residues. With 5 bases clipped from V and 6 bases from J, the junction kept 13 bases outside the gene matches. Germline lookup yields CDR1 SGDLS and CDR2 YYNGEE. Here the CDR3 reads CASSPSGSNPSEQYF. For the CDR3, the DNA is TGTGCCAGCAGTCCCAGCGGGAGTAATCCCTCCGAGCAGTACTTC.

The CDR3 bases are TGTGCCAGCAGCAAACTATTCCACGAGCAGTACTTC. It encodes CASSKLFHEQYF. The chain links TRBV11-2 to TRBJ2-7; D not resolved. CDR1 and CDR2 (germline): SGHAT, FQNNGV. V was clipped by 5 bases and J by 5 bases, with 10 bases between them. The CDR3 covers 12 residues.

This clone occurred a few times. The V gene is TRBV24-1, the J gene TRBJ2-1; TRBD1 agrees at 8 bases. The CDR3 length is 16 residues. Trimming took 3 bases from V and 6 from J; bases not matched to a gene: 9. Germline V lookup: CDR1 KGHDR, CDR2 SFDVKD. The CDR3 nucleotides read TGTGCCACCAGTGATCCGACAGGGGTCGAGGGCAATGAGCAGTTCTTC. Protein: CATSDPTGVEGNEQFF.

The chain is built from TRBV6-5 and TRBJ1-1, with 7 bases identical to TRBD1. This CDR3 contains 14 residues. Trimming removed 6 bases from V and 1 base from J; junction bases left unmatched: 5. CDR1 is MNHEY, CDR2 SVGAGI, per germline. CDR3 DNA sequence: TGTGCCAGCAGAACGCGGACAGGGAACACTGAAGCTTTCTTT. Residues: CASRTRTGNTEAFF.

The rearrangement joins TRBV2 to TRBJ2-1; 7 nucleotides align to TRBD1. This CDR3 spans 13 amino acids. J was trimmed by 9 bases and V by 5 bases; bases with no gene match: 7. Germline V gives CDR1 SNHLY, CDR2 FYNNEI. CDR3 region: CASSFPGQSEQFF. CDR3 sequence (DNA): TGTGCCAGCAGTTTTCCGGGACAGAGTGAGCAGTTCTTC. The full variable domain, with the rest looked up from reference TRBV2 and TRBJ2-1, is EPEVTQTPSHQVTQMGQEVILRCVPISNHLYFYWYRQILGQKVEFLVSFYNNEISEKSEIFDDQFSVERPDGSNFTLKIRSTKLEDSAMYFCASSFPGQSEQFFGPGTRLTVL.

The CDR3 here is CASSPGAENTEAFF. The CDR3 nucleotides read TGTGCCAGCAGCCCCGGAGCGGAGAACACTGAAGCTTTCTTT. The V and J genes are TRBV27 and TRBJ1-1, with D unclear. Germline V gives CDR1 MNHEY, CDR2 SMNVEV (reference sequence). The germline V and J ends were trimmed by 6 bases and 1 base, with 12 bases remaining between them. The CDR3 sequence is 14 residues long.

V and J are TRBV30 and TRBJ1-6; 8 nucleotides agree with TRBD1. The CDR3 sequence is 15 residues long. V shed 0 bases, J shed 8 bases, and the junction held 6 bases outside the gene matches. Looked up from germline, CDR1 is GTSNPN and CDR2 is SVGIG (reference sequence). The CDR3 spells CAWSVGQGPHSPLHF. CDR3 sequence (DNA): TGTGCCTGGAGTGTCGGACAGGGTCCCCATTCACCCCTCCACTTT.

The chain employs TRBV7-3 and TRBJ2-1, with D possibly being TRBD1 (5 bases). Germline V gene data show CDR1 as SGHTA and CDR2 as FQGTGA. Trimming took off 7 bases at V and 5 bases at J, with 9 bases between the two ends. The CDR3 consists of 12 residues. Written as DNA, the CDR3 is TGTGCCAGCAAGGGGATCGACAATGAGCAGTTCTTC. It yields the protein CASKGIDNEQFF.

This clone was seen a handful of times. The genes are TRBV11-2 and TRBJ1-3; the D is unclear. Per germline, CDR1 SGHAT and CDR2 FQNNGV. Trimming shortened V by 1 base and J by 4 bases, and 5 bases separated the two germline ends. The CDR3 loop spans 13 amino acids. This CDR3 is CASSLGRGNTIYF. CDR3 nucleotides: TGTGCCAGCAGCTTAGGTCGGGGAAACACCATATATTTT.

The chain employs TRBV18 and TRBJ1-2; D is unclear. The CDR3 sequence is 17 residues long. V was clipped by 2 bases and J by 0 bases, with 16 bases between them. From germline, CDR1 is KGHSH and CDR2 LQKENI. The DNA of the CDR3 is TGTGCCAGCTCACCATTCGGGAGCGGAAGGGCTAACTATGGCTACACCTTC. Amino acids: CASSPFGSGRANYGYTF.

CDR3 nucleotides: TGTGCCAGCACGGGGGACAGGCGATATGGCTACACCTTC. Protein: CASTGDRRYGYTF. The chain has TRBV7-9 and TRBJ1-2; 8 bases agree with TRBD1. V was pared by 7 bases and J by 5 bases, with 6 bases of the junction left unmatched. CDR1 is SEHNR, CDR2 FQNEAQ, per germline (reference sequence). The CDR3 is 13 amino acids.

This rearrangement joins TRBV7-2 to TRBJ2-7, with D uncertain. CDR1 is SGHTA and CDR2 is FQGNSA in the germline V gene. This CDR3 is built from 14 residues. With 2 bases removed from V and 0 bases from J, the gap between germline ends came to 8 bases. The CDR3 protein is CASSLQQNSYEQYF. DNA for the CDR3: TGTGCCAGCAGCTTACAACAGAACTCCTACGAGCAGTACTTC.

In its sample, this clone was seen once. V is TRBV7-9 and J is TRBJ1-5, with D maybe TRBD1 (5 bases). V dropped 5 bases and J dropped 4 bases, with 27 bases sitting between them. This CDR3 region has 19 residues. CDR1 is SEHNR and CDR2 is FQNEAQ in the germline V gene (reference sequence). The CDR3 DNA reads as TGTGCCAGCAGCCCGGGGGGGGAGGTTAGCTCCTTTGAGAATCAGCCCCAGCATTTT. It translates to CASSPGGEVSSFENQPQHF.

The chain joins TRBV19 to TRBJ2-1; possibly TRBD2 for D (6 bases). Trimming took off 7 bases at V and 0 bases at J, with 10 bases between the two ends. This CDR3 contains 14 residues. Germline CDR1 LNHDA, CDR2 SQIVND (reference sequence). CDR3 sequence: CASMGGNSYNEQFF. The CDR3 nucleotides read TGTGCCAGTATGGGCGGGAACTCCTACAATGAGCAGTTCTTC.

The chain links TRBV29-1 to TRBJ1-2; 8 bases line up with TRBD1. In germline, CDR1 is SQVTM, CDR2 ANQGSEA. There are 14 residues in the CDR3. The trim removed 6 bases at V and 3 bases at J, leaving 9 bases unmatched. The CDR3 nucleotides are TGCAGCGTGAGAGACAGGGGCGAGTACTATGGCTACACCTTC. Protein product: CSVRDRGEYYGYTF.